These T cell receptor beta chains were read from a single sample in a study of T cell responses to AZD1222 COVID-19 vaccine. Method: immunoSEQ multiplex PCR; TCRdb's copy keeps in-frame clones and lacks some. There are approximately 150,000 clones in the sample; roughly nine tenths occur only once, and about 7.5% lies in the top ten. Here the sequenced sample was peripheral blood, taken 28 days after the second dose of the MenACWY control vaccine. These receptors were taken from an adult who received the MenACWY meningococcal vaccine as a control. Both conserved end residues are part of each CDR3. The D gene is left open where the match is weak. Clone size is given for some rows only: seen once, a few or many times, or a class if the clone is expanded.

D gene,V gene,clone size,J gene,CDR3 protein,CDR3 DNA
.,TRBV5-3,.,TRBJ2-1,CARSFLSGGGYNEQFF,TGTGCCAGAAGCTTTTTGAGCGGAGGGGGGTACAATGAGCAGTTCTTC
TRBD2,TRBV5-1,.,TRBJ2-3,CASRTGLAGTDTQYF,TGCGCCAGCAGAACCGGACTAGCGGGCACAGATACGCAGTATTTT
TRBD1,TRBV24-1,few,TRBJ2-2,CATSEITGGLDTGELFF,TGTGCCACCAGTGAGATTACAGGGGGCTTAGACACCGGGGAGCTGTTTTTT
TRBD1,TRBV28,.,TRBJ1-3,CASYKGAPGNTIYF,TGTGCCAGCTATAAGGGGGCGCCAGGAAACACCATATATTTT
TRBD2,TRBV7-6,.,TRBJ2-3,CASSLAGTSGSTDTQYF,TGTGCCAGCAGCTTAGCCGGGACTAGCGGTAGCACAGATACGCAGTATTTT
TRBD1,TRBV6-5,.,TRBJ2-7,CASSYSGTGEYEQYF,TGTGCCAGCAGTTACTCCGGGACAGGGGAATACGAGCAGTACTTC
TRBD1,TRBV6-2/TRBV6-3,.,TRBJ2-7,CASSSTRTGNSYEQYF,TGTGCCAGCAGCTCTACTCGGACAGGAAACTCCTACGAGCAGTACTTC
TRBD2,TRBV27,.,TRBJ2-1,CASRTSGGPYNEQFF,TGTGCCAGCAGAACTAGCGGGGGCCCTTACAATGAGCAGTTCTTC
.,TRBV9,.,TRBJ1-1,CASSVDSRNTEAFF,TGTGCCAGCAGCGTAGACAGTAGGAACACTGAAGCTTTCTTT
.,TRBV30,.,TRBJ1-4,CAWKDSSTNEKLFF,TGTGCCTGGAAGGACAGCTCAACTAATGAAAAACTGTTTTTT
.,TRBV6-2/TRBV6-3,few,TRBJ1-2,CASSYSGQTYGYTF,TGTGCCAGCAGTTACTCAGGACAGACGTATGGCTACACCTTC
.,TRBV27,.,TRBJ2-4,CASSLRATIAKNIQYF,TGTGCCAGCAGTTTAAGGGCGACGATAGCCAAAAACATTCAGTACTTC
.,TRBV5-4,.,TRBJ1-1,CASSLGGLRTEAFF,TGTGCCAGCAGCTTAGGGGGGTTGAGGACTGAAGCTTTCTTT
.,TRBV18,.,TRBJ2-7,CASSPEGLEQYF,TGTGCCAGCTCACCGGAGGGACTCGAGCAGTACTTC
.,TRBV19,.,TRBJ1-2,CASSNRDYGYTF,TGTGCCAGTAGCAACAGGGACTATGGCTACACCTTC
.,TRBV5-6,.,TRBJ1-4,CASSPWVGEKLFF,TGTGCCAGCAGCCCGTGGGTTGGGGAAAAACTGTTTTTT
.,TRBV10-1,.,TRBJ2-5,CASSESAGVGETQYF,TGCGCCAGCAGTGAGTCGGCAGGGGTGGGGGAGACCCAGTACTTC
.,TRBV3-1/TRBV3-2,once,TRBJ1-3,CASSQGGSGNTIYF,TGTGCCAGCAGCCAAGGCGGCTCTGGAAACACCATATATTTT
.,TRBV5-1,.,TRBJ2-1,CASSTGAGPYNEQFF,TGCGCCAGCAGTACAGGGGCGGGACCCTACAATGAGCAGTTCTTC
TRBD2,TRBV7-8,.,TRBJ2-7,CASSLGGSAYEQYF,TGTGCCAGCAGCTTAGGCGGGAGTGCCTACGAGCAGTACTTC
.,TRBV18,.,TRBJ2-3,CASSSTTDITDTQYF,TGTGCCAGCTCATCAACGACGGATATCACAGATACGCAGTATTTT
.,TRBV7-3,.,TRBJ2-2,CASSPYLTGELFF,TGTGCCAGCAGCCCCTACTTGACCGGGGAGCTGTTTTTT
.,TRBV19,few,TRBJ1-2,CASVRTPRGRSVNYGYTF,TGTGCCAGTGTCAGAACCCCCCGCGGCAGGTCAGTTAACTATGGCTACACCTTC
TRBD1,TRBV2,once,TRBJ2-2,CASTRDRGFLSGELFF,TGTGCCAGCACCAGGGACAGGGGGTTTTTATCCGGGGAGCTGTTTTTT
.,TRBV19,.,TRBJ1-4,CATSRQATNEKLFF,TGTGCCACCTCAAGACAAGCAACTAATGAAAAACTGTTTTTT
.,TRBV25-1,.,TRBJ1-1,CASGVNTEAFF,TGTGCCAGCGGGGTGAACACTGAAGCTTTCTTT
.,TRBV29-1,.,TRBJ2-2,CSAGSLVSPDTGELFF,TGCAGCGCCGGGTCGCTAGTCAGTCCCGACACCGGGGAGCTGTTTTTT
TRBD1,TRBV2,.,TRBJ1-5,CASSDQDRGSQPQHF,TGTGCCAGCAGTGACCAGGACAGGGGGAGTCAGCCCCAGCATTTT
.,TRBV6-5,.,TRBJ2-5,CASSYLQAARETQYF,TGTGCCAGCAGTTACCTCCAAGCGGCCCGAGAGACCCAGTACTTC
.,TRBV7-9,.,TRBJ2-7,CASSRGTGGDEQYF,TGTGCCAGCAGCCGGGGAACGGGCGGGGACGAGCAGTACTTC
TRBD2,TRBV5-6,.,TRBJ2-7,CASSGGLAYEQYF,TGTGCCAGCAGCGGGGGACTAGCGTACGAGCAGTACTTC
.,TRBV15,.,TRBJ1-1,CATSREFPTTNTEAFF,TGTGCCACCAGCAGAGAGTTCCCCACGACGAACACTGAAGCTTTCTTT
.,TRBV12-3/TRBV12-4,.,TRBJ2-1,CASSKTDNEQFF,TGTGCCAGCAGCAAAACAGACAATGAGCAGTTCTTC
TRBD1,TRBV28,once,TRBJ1-6,CASSWKGQGDSPLHF,TGTGCCAGCAGTTGGAAGGGACAGGGAGATTCACCCCTCCACTTT
.,TRBV28,once,TRBJ1-2,CASSLTGRWYYGYTF,TGTGCCAGCAGTTTAACGGGGCGGTGGTACTATGGCTACACCTTC
TRBD2,TRBV7-2,.,TRBJ2-5,CASSGRGLAGGETQYF,TGTGCCAGCAGCGGACGGGGACTAGCGGGAGGGGAGACCCAGTACTTC
TRBD1,TRBV7-2,.,TRBJ2-7,CASSPRTGTGGEQYF,TGTGCCAGCAGCCCACGGACGGGGACAGGGGGCGAGCAGTACTTC
TRBD2,TRBV25-1,.,TRBJ2-1,CASASGLAGVNEQFF,TGTGCCAGCGCCTCCGGACTAGCGGGAGTCAATGAGCAGTTCTTC
.,TRBV9,.,TRBJ2-2,CASSVGWTGELFF,TGTGCCAGCAGCGTAGGTTGGACCGGGGAGCTGTTTTTT
TRBD2,TRBV19,.,TRBJ2-2,CASSIDRTSEDTGELFF,TGTGCCAGTAGTATAGATAGAACTAGCGAGGACACCGGGGAGCTGTTTTTT
TRBD1,TRBV6-4,.,TRBJ2-5,CASSAHGTGGVGTQYF,TGTGCCAGCAGTGCCCACGGGACAGGGGGCGTCGGGACCCAGTACTTC
.,TRBV5-1,.,TRBJ2-3,CASGGRVTDTQYF,TGCGCCAGCGGGGGCAGGGTGACAGATACGCAGTATTTT
.,TRBV7-8,.,TRBJ1-5,CASSSPTVGHNQPQHF,TGTGCCAGCAGCTCTCCGACGGTGGGGCACAATCAGCCCCAGCATTTT
TRBD2,TRBV7-3,.,TRBJ2-2,CASSPGTSGFLTGELFF,TGTGCCAGCAGCCCCGGGACTAGCGGGTTCTTAACCGGGGAGCTGTTTTTT
TRBD2,TRBV27,.,TRBJ2-7,CASRGLAGGKSSYEQYF,TGTGCCAGCAGGGGACTAGCGGGAGGGAAAAGTTCCTACGAGCAGTACTTC
.,TRBV7-9,.,TRBJ1-2,CASSPGEGYTF,TGTGCCAGCAGCCCGGGGGAAGGCTACACCTTC
.,TRBV11-3,.,TRBJ1-1,CASSLASNTEAFF,TGTGCCAGCAGCTTAGCATCGAACACTGAAGCTTTCTTT
.,TRBV28,.,TRBJ1-2,CATRRDFWGYTF,TGTGCCACCCGGAGGGATTTTTGGGGCTACACCTTC
.,TRBV19,.,TRBJ1-5,CASNGGEKPQHF,TGTGCCAGTAATGGAGGGGAGAAACCCCAGCATTTT
.,TRBV28,.,TRBJ1-1,CASKVGVPPGAFF,TGTGCCAGCAAAGTGGGAGTTCCCCCTGGAGCTTTCTTT
.,TRBV18,.,TRBJ2-3,CASSPPGKGGTDTQYF,TGTGCCAGCTCACCACCAGGCAAGGGCGGCACAGATACGCAGTATTTT
.,TRBV28,.,TRBJ2-6,CASSPDSSGANVLTF,TGTGCCAGCAGTCCCGACAGCTCTGGGGCCAACGTCCTGACTTTC
.,TRBV19,.,TRBJ1-1,CASIRAQVGDTEAFF,TGTGCCAGTATCAGGGCACAGGTCGGAGACACTGAAGCTTTCTTT
TRBD1,TRBV28,.,TRBJ2-7,CASRGTGPLYEQYF,TGTGCCAGCAGAGGGACAGGGCCCCTCTACGAGCAGTACTTC
.,TRBV24-1,.,TRBJ2-2,CATSTGTLNTGELFF,TGTGCCACCAGCACGGGGACACTGAACACCGGGGAGCTGTTTTTT
.,TRBV9,.,TRBJ1-6,CASSVEGQGDSPLHF,TGTGCCAGCAGCGTAGAAGGACAAGGGGATTCACCCCTCCACTTT
.,TRBV18,.,TRBJ1-1,CASSHTQGSGTEAFF,TGTGCCAGCTCACACACCCAGGGAAGTGGGACTGAAGCTTTCTTT
.,TRBV7-2,.,TRBJ2-7,CASSSSSYEQYF,TGTGCCAGCAGCTCGAGCTCCTACGAGCAGTACTTC
.,TRBV19,.,TRBJ1-6,CASSREHSYNSPLHF,TGTGCCAGTAGCCGGGAACACTCCTATAATTCACCCCTCCACTTT